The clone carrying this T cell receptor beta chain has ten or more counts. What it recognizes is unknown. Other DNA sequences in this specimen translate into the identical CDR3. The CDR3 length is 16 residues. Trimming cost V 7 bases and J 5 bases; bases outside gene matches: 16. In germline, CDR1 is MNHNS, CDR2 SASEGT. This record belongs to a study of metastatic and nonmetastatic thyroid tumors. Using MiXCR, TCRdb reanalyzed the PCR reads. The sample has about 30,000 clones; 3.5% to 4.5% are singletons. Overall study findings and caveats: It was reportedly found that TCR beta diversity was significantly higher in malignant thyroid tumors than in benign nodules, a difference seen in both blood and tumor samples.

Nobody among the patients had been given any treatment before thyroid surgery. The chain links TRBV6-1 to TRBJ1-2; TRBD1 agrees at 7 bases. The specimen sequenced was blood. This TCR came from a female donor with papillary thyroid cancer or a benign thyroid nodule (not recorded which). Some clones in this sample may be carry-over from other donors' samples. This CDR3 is CASIPVTGTEVYGYTF. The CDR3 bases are TGTGCCAGCATCCCAGTAACGGGGACAGAGGTGTATGGCTACACCTTC.